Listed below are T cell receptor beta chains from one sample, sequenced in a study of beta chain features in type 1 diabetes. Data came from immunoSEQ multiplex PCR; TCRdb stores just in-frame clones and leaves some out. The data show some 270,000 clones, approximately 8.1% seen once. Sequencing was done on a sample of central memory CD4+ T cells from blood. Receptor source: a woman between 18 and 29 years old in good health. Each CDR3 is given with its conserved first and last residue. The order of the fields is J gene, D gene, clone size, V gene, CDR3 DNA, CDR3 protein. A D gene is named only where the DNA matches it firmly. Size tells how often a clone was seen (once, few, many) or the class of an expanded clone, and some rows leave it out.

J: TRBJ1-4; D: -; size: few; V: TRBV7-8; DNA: TGTGCCAGCAGACAAAGCAGGGACCCTAATGAAAAACTGTTTTTT; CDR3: CASRQSRDPNEKLFF
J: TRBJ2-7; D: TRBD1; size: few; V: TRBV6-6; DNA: TGTGCCAGCGGGACAGGGGGCTGGGAGCAGTACTTC; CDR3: CASGTGGWEQYF
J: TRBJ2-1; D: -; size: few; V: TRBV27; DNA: TGTGCCAGCAGTTTCTTCTCGACTACTAATGAGCAGTTCTTC; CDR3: CASSFFSTTNEQFF
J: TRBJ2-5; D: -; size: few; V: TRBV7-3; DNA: TGTGCCAGCAGCCCCACCCTAGATAATAAAGAGACCCAGTACTTC; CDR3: CASSPTLDNKETQYF
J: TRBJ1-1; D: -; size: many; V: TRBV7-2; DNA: TGTGCCAGCAGCTTAACTACTCGGGGTACTGAAGCTTTCTTT; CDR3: CASSLTTRGTEAFF
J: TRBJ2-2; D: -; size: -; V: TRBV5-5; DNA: TGTGCCAGCAGCTTCTACTTGGAGGCCGGGGAGCTGTTTTTT; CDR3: CASSFYLEAGELFF
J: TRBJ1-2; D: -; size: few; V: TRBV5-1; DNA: TGCGCCAGCAGCTTGAGCGGTGGGGACTATGGCTACACCTTC; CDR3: CASSLSGGDYGYTF
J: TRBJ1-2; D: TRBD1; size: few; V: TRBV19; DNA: TGTGCCAGTAGTATCGGAGCCAGGGGGCTTGGCTACACCTTC; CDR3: CASSIGARGLGYTF
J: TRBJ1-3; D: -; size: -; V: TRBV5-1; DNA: TGCGCCAGCGGGGACACTGGTCTAAACACCATATATTTT; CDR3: CASGDTGLNTIYF
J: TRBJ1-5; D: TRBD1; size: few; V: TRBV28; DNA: TGTGCCAGCAGTACCCGGGGACAGGGTGATCAGCCCCAGCATTTT; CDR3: CASSTRGQGDQPQHF
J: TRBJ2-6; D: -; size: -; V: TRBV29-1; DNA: TGCAGCGTTGGTTCGAGCTCTGGGGCCAACGTCCTGACTTTC; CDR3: CSVGSSSGANVLTF
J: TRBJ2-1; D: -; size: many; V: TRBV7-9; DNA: TGTGCCAGCAGCTTACCCTTCAGGACAGCCGGATGGGGGAATGAGCAGTTCTTC; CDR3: CASSLPFRTAGWGNEQFF
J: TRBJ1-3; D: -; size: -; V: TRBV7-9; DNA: TGTGCCAGCAGCTCAGACATATTCTCTGGAAACACCATATATTTT; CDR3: CASSSDIFSGNTIYF
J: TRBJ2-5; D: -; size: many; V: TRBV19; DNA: TGTGCCAGTAGTATACAGGGAGGTACGGAGACCCAGTACTTC; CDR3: CASSIQGGTETQYF
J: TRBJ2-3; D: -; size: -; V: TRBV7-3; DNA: TGTGCCAGCAGCTTAACGGGCCAGCGGGATACGCAGTATTTT; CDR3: CASSLTGQRDTQYF
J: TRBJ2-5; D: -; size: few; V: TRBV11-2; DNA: TGTGCCAGCAGCTTAGAGCGGGAAGAGACCCAGTACTTC; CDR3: CASSLEREETQYF
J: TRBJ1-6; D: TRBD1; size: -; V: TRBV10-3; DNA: TGTGCCAGCAGAGCACGGAGGGGGCTTTCACCCCTCCACTTT; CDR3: CASRARRGLSPLHF
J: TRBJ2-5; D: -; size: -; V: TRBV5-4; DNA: TGTGCCAGCAGCTTAGTGGAAGAGACCCAGTACTTC; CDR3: CASSLVEETQYF
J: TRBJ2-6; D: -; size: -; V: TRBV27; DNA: TGTGCCAGCAGTTTTGTAGTCTCTGGGGCCAACGTCCTGACTTTC; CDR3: CASSFVVSGANVLTF
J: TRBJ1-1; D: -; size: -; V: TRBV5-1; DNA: TGCGCCAGCAGCTTGGCCTCGGATTTAACTGAAGCTTTCTTT; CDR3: CASSLASDLTEAFF
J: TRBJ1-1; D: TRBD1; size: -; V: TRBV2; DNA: TGTGCCAGCATCTACACAGGGGGCACTGAAGCTTTCTTT; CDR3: CASIYTGGTEAFF
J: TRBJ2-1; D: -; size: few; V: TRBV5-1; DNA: TGCGCCAGCAGCGCGGACGGGAGCTCCTACAATGAGCAGTTCTTC; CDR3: CASSADGSSYNEQFF
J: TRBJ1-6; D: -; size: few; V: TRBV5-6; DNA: TGTGCCAGCACCTTCCGACTGGGGGGTTACTCACCCCTCCACTTT; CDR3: CASTFRLGGYSPLHF
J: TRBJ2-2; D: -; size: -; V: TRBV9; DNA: TGTGCCAGCAGCGTAATGGGGGCTCCCGGGGAGCTGTTTTTT; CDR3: CASSVMGAPGELFF
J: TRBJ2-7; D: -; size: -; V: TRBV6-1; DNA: TGTGCCAGCAGTGAAGGGCCAGGCTCCTTCTACGAGCAGTACTTC; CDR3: CASSEGPGSFYEQYF
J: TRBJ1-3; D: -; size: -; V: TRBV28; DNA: TGTGCCAGCAGTTTCACCGGGACAACCGTTGGAAACACCATATATTTT; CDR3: CASSFTGTTVGNTIYF
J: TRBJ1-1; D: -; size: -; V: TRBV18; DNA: TGTGCCAGCTCGGGACACGGTAACACTGAAGCTTTCTTT; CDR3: CASSGHGNTEAFF
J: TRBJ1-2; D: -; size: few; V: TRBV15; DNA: TGTGCCACCAGTTCCAGCGTCTATGGCTACACCTTC; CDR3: CATSSSVYGYTF
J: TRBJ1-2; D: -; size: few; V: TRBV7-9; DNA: TGTGCCAGCAGCTTACAGGCCCGGTATGGCTACACCTTC; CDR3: CASSLQARYGYTF
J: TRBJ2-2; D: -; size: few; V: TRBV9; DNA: TGTGCCAGCAGGGCCGTTTACACCGGGGAGCTGTTTTTT; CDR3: CASRAVYTGELFF
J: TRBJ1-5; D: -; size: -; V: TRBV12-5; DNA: TGTGCTAGTGGTTCGGACAAAGCAAATCAGCCCCAGCATTTT; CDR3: CASGSDKANQPQHF
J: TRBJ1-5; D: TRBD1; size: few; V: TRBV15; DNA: TGTGCCACCAGCAGAGGGCGGGACAGGGGTCTGGGCAATCAGCCCCAGCATTTT; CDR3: CATSRGRDRGLGNQPQHF
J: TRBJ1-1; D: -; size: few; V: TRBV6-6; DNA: TGTGCCAGCAGTTACTCGATACTGGGCGCTACTGAAGCTTTCTTT; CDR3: CASSYSILGATEAFF
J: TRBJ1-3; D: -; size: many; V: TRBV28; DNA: TGTGCCAGCAGCGGATCAGCGACCTCTGGAAACACCATATATTTT; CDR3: CASSGSATSGNTIYF
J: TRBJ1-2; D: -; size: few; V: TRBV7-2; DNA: TGTGCCAGCAGCTTCGGGACAAAAGCTAACTATGGCTACACCTTC; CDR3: CASSFGTKANYGYTF
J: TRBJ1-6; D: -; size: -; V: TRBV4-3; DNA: TGCGCCAGCAGCCAAATCCGGGACTCCTATAATTCACCCCTCCACTTT; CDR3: CASSQIRDSYNSPLHF
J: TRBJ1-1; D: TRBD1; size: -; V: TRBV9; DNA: TGTGCCAGCAGCATCCGAGCAGGGGGCACTGAAGCTTTCTTT; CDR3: CASSIRAGGTEAFF
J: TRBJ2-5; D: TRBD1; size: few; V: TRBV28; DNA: TGTGCCAGCAGCGAGGACAGGAAAGAGACCCAGTACTTC; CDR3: CASSEDRKETQYF
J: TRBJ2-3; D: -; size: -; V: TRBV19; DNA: TGTGCCAGTAGTACCTCGAGTATGGGGGCAGATACGCAGTATTTT; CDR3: CASSTSSMGADTQYF
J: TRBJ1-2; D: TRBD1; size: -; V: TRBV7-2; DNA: TGTGCCAGCAGCAGGGACAGAAGTAACTATGGCTACACCTTC; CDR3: CASSRDRSNYGYTF
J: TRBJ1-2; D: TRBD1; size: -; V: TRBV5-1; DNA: TGCGCCAGCAGCATGGGGACAGGGCCCTATGGCTACACCTTC; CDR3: CASSMGTGPYGYTF
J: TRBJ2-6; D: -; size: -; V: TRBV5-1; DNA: TGCGCCAGCAGCCCCCCCAGCTCTGGGGCCAACGTCCTGACTTTC; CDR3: CASSPPSSGANVLTF
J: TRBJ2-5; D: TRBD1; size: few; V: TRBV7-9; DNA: TGTGCCAGCAGCTTATCGACAGGGTCGAATCAAGAGACCCAGTACTTC; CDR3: CASSLSTGSNQETQYF
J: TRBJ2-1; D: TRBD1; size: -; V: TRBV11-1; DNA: TGTGCCAGCAGCTTAGCGGGGACAGTAACCTACAATGAGCAGTTCTTC; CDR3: CASSLAGTVTYNEQFF
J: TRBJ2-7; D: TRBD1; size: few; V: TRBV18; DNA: TGTGCCAGCTCACCACCGTCTCTAGGGACAGGGGGCTACGAGCAGTACTTC; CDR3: CASSPPSLGTGGYEQYF
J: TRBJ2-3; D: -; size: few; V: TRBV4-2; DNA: TGTGCCAGCAGCCAAGACCCTACGACAGGGTGGGGGGCAGATACGCAGTATTTT; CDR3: CASSQDPTTGWGADTQYF
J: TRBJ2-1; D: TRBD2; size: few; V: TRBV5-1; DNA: TGCGCCAGCAGTTGGGGGACTAGCGGTTACAATGAGCAGTTCTTC; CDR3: CASSWGTSGYNEQFF
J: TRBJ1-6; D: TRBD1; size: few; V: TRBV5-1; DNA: TGCGCCAGCAGCTTAAATCTTCAGGGGGCCAATTCACCCCTCCACTTT; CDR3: CASSLNLQGANSPLHF
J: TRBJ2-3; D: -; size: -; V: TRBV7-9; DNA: TGTGCCAGCAGCCCCACGGGAGCAGATACGCAGTATTTT; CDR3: CASSPTGADTQYF
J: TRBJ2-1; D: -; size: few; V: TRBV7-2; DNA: TGTGCCAGCAGCCGGAACTCGGGTGAGCAGTTCTTC; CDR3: CASSRNSGEQFF